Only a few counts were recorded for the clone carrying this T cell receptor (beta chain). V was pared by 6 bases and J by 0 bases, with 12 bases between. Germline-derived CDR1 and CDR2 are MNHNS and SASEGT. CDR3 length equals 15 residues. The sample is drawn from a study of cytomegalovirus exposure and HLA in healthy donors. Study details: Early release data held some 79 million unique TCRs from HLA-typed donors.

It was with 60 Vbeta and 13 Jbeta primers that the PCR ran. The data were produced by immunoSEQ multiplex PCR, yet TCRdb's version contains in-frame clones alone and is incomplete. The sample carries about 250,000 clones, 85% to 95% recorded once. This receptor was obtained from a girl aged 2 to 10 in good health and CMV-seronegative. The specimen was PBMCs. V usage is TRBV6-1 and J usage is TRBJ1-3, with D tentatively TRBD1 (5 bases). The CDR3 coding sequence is TGTGCCAGCAGCCCGGGGGGAGACTCTGGAAACACCATATATTTT. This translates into CASSPGGDSGNTIYF.